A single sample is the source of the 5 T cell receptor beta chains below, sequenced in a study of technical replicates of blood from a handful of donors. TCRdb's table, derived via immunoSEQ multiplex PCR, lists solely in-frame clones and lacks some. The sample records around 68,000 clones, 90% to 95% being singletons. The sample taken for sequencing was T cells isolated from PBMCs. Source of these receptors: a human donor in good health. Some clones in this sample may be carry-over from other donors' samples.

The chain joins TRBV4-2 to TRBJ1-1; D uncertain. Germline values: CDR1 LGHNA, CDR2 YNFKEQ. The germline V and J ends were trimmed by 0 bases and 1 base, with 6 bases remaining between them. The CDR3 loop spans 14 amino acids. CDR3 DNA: TGTGCCAGCAGCCAAGAGCCAGAGAACACTGAAGCTTTCTTT. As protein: CASSQEPENTEAFF.

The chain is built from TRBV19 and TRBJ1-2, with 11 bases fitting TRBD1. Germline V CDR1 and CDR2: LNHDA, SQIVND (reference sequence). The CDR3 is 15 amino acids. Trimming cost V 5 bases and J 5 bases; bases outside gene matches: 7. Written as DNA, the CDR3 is TGTGCCAGTAGTCTGGACAGGGGGCGATATTATGGCTACACCTTC. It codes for CASSLDRGRYYGYTF. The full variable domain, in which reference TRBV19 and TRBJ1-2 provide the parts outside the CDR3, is DGGITQSPKYLFRKEGQNVTLSCEQNLNHDAMYWYRQDPGQGLRLIYYSQIVNDFQKGDIAEGYSVSREKKESFPLTVTSAQKNPTAFYLCASSLDRGRYYGYTFGSGTRLTVV.

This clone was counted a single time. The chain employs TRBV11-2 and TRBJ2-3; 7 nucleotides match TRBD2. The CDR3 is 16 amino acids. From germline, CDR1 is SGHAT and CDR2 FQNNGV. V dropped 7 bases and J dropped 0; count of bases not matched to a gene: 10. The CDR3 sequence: CASNFERGGSTDTQYF. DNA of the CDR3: TGTGCCAGCAACTTTGAGCGGGGAGGGAGCACAGATACGCAGTATTTT.

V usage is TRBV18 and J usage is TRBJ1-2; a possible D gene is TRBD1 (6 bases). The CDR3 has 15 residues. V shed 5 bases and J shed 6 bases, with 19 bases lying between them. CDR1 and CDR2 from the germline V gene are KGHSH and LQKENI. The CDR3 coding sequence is TGTGCCAGCTCATCAGGTTGGGGGGGCCTAGATGGCTACACCTTC. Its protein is CASSSGWGGLDGYTF.

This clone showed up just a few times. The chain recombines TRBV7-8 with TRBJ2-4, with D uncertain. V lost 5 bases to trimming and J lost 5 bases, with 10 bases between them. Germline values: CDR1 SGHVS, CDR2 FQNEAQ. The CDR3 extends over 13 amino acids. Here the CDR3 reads CASSMRGQNIQYF. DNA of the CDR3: TGTGCCAGCAGCATGAGAGGTCAAAACATTCAGTACTTC. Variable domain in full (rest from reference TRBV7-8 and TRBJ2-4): GAGVSQSPRYKVAKRGQDVALRCDPISGHVSLFWYQQALGQGPEFLTYFQNEAQLDKSGLPSDRFFAERPEGSVSTLKIQRTQQEDSAVYLCASSMRGQNIQYFGAGTRLSVL.